Shown below are 28 T cell receptor beta chains from a single sample sequenced in a study of control samples from healthy donors and cancer patients. TCRdb's copy holds only in-frame clones and misses some; the assay was immunoSEQ multiplex PCR. The sample contains around 180,000 clones, about 91% of which appear only once. The sequencing input was blood. Every receptor here comes from a woman in her twenties or thirties in good health.

V gene TRBV10-2 combines with J gene TRBJ2-3; either TRBD1 or TRBD2 may supply D (7 bases each). Germline V gives CDR1 WSHSY, CDR2 SAAADI. V lost 6 bases to trimming and J lost 7 bases, with 17 bases between them. The CDR3 loop spans 14 amino acids. The DNA for the CDR3 is TGCGCCAGCAGCCCAGGGGGGGCACAAAATACGCAGTATTTT. Translated, it gives CASSPGGAQNTQYF.

The V and J genes are TRBV6-1 and TRBJ1-1; 7 bases map to TRBD1. CDR1 MNHNS and CDR2 SASEGT come from the germline V gene. Trimming removed 3 bases from V and 4 bases from J; junction bases left unmatched: 11. This CDR3 has 16 residues. CDR3 sequence reads: CASSDRQGPSGTEAFF. CDR3 in DNA: TGTGCCAGCAGTGACAGACAGGGACCATCAGGCACTGAAGCTTTCTTT.

The V call is TRBV15, the J call TRBJ2-7, with TRBD1 matching over 9 bases. Germline trimming cut 6 bases from V and 3 bases from J; bases unmatched to any gene: 12. The CDR3 is made up of 16 amino acids. In germline, CDR1 is LNHNV, CDR2 YYDKDF (reference sequence). The CDR3 DNA follows: TGTGCCACCAGGCGCGCCGGACGGGACAGGGACTACGAGCAGTACTTC. Translating gives CATRRAGRDRDYEQYF.

V and J are TRBV19 and TRBJ2-7; 8 nucleotides agree with TRBD2. V lost 7 bases and J lost 0; bases outside the gene matches: 8. CDR1 LNHDA and CDR2 SQIVND come from the germline V gene (reference sequence). The CDR3 loop spans 15 amino acids. The chain's CDR3 is CASKVGGGSSYEQYF. The CDR3 DNA reads TGTGCCAGTAAGGTCGGCGGGGGGAGCTCCTACGAGCAGTACTTC.

This chain uses TRBV6-7 with TRBJ2-1; 11 positions match TRBD2. TRBV6-7 is designated an ORF whose function remains uncertain. CDR3 length: 16 amino acids. The ends lost 7 bases at V and 7 bases at J; junction bases unmatched: 12. The CDR3 loop is CASIVRASGGRNEQFF. The CDR3 nucleotides are TGTGCCAGCATCGTTAGGGCTAGCGGGGGGCGTAATGAGCAGTTCTTC.

The J gene is TRBJ2-7, the V gene TRBV19; D not resolved. The V end was cut by 1 base, the J end by 3 bases, with 16 bases between. CDR3 length equals 16 residues. Germline CDR1 and CDR2: LNHDA and SQIVND (reference sequence). The CDR3 region is CASSIGPPVSGYEQYF. The CDR3 DNA reads as TGTGCCAGTAGTATAGGCCCCCCGGTATCAGGCTACGAGCAGTACTTC.

This clone occurred once. CDR3 bases: TGTGCCAGCAGCCAAGATCCCCGACAGCCTGTCTATGGCTACACCTTC. Protein product: CASSQDPRQPVYGYTF. The gene calls are TRBV4-2 and TRBJ1-2; weak D call: TRBD1 (5 bases). V shed 0 bases and J shed 4 bases, with 15 bases lying between them. Germline CDR1 is LGHNA and CDR2 is YNFKEQ. The CDR3 is 16 amino acids.

The chain uses TRBV6-1 and TRBJ2-2; no definite D call. Trimming shortened V by 3 bases and J by 0 bases, and 8 bases separated the two germline ends. Germline CDR1 and CDR2: MNHNS and SASEGT. The CDR3 runs to 15 residues. The CDR3 reads CASSEGGSNTGELFF. The CDR3 nucleotides read TGTGCCAGCAGTGAGGGCGGATCGAACACCGGGGAGCTGTTTTTT.

The rearrangement uses TRBV5-1 and TRBJ1-1; the D gene is possibly TRBD1 (5 bases). Germline-derived CDR1 and CDR2 are SGHRS and YFSETQ. The CDR3 covers 14 residues. Between the trimmed V and J ends, which lost 4 bases and 0 bases, there was a span of 10 bases. The CDR3 sequence is CASSVGAMNTEAFF. CDR3 nucleotides: TGCGCCAGCAGCGTCGGGGCTATGAACACTGAAGCTTTCTTT.

V is TRBV6-4 and J is TRBJ1-1, with D possibly TRBD1 on 6 matching bases. Trimming took off 6 bases at V and 4 bases at J, with 15 bases between the two ends. The germline V gene encodes CDR1 MRHNA and CDR2 SNTAGT. CDR3 length: 14 amino acids. CDR3 loop: CASSAGAASTEAFF. CDR3 nucleotides: TGTGCCAGCAGCGCGGGGGCCGCTAGCACTGAAGCTTTCTTT.

V is TRBV25-1 and J is TRBJ2-7; no clear D gene. The V end was cut by 7 bases, the J end by 3 bases, with 13 bases between. The CDR3 is 13 residues long. Germline V lookup: CDR1 MGHDK, CDR2 SYGVNS. Here the CDR3 DNA reads TGTGCCAGCAACTCACGCGGACGCTACGAGCAGTACGTC. This sequence encodes CASNSRGRYEQYV.

Written as DNA, the CDR3 is TGTGCCAGCAGTTATCGGGACACCCGGATGAACACTGAAGCTTTCTTT. The encoded protein is CASSYRDTRMNTEAFF. This chain links TRBV6-5 with TRBJ1-1; tentative D call: TRBD1 (6 bases). This CDR3 has 16 amino acids. Germline V gene lookup returns CDR1 MNHEY and CDR2 SVGAGI. The V end was cut by 3 bases, the J end by 0 bases, with 14 bases between.

This chain links TRBV14 with TRBJ2-4; possibly TRBD2 for D (6 bases). This CDR3 contains 18 residues. Germline CDR1 is SGHDN and CDR2 is FVKESK. The V gene lost 0 bases and the J gene lost 0 bases, with 15 bases spanning the gap. The CDR3 region is CASSQELSAGLAKNIQYF. Here the CDR3 DNA reads TGTGCCAGCAGCCAAGAATTGTCGGCGGGACTAGCCAAAAACATTCAGTACTTC.

This rearrangement joins TRBV4-1 to TRBJ1-5; D might be TRBD1 (6 bases). The CDR3 sequence is 19 residues long. V was trimmed by 0 bases and J by 2 bases, leaving 20 bases between them. Germline V gives CDR1 MGHRA, CDR2 YSYEKL. The DNA of the CDR3 is TGCGCCAGCAGCCAAGATTTATATGGGGGGCAGGTTGGCAATCAGCCCCAGCATTTT. Translated, it gives CASSQDLYGGQVGNQPQHF.

This sequence joins TRBV7-6 and TRBJ2-1; 10 positions match TRBD2. The CDR3 spans 15 residues. Trimming removed 2 bases from V and 5 bases from J; junction bases left unmatched: 3. The germline V gene encodes CDR1 SGHVS and CDR2 FNYEAQ. This CDR3 is CASSLSGRVHNEQFF. CDR3 nucleotide sequence: TGTGCCAGCAGCTTAAGCGGGAGGGTCCACAATGAGCAGTTCTTC.

This clone was counted once. This chain joins TRBV5-1 and TRBJ2-1; D is perhaps TRBD1 (6 bases). The germline gives CDR1 SGHRS, CDR2 YFSETQ. CDR3 length: 13 amino acids. V was cut by 4 bases and J by 7 bases, with 12 bases left in between. This chain's CDR3 is CASSVDRLNEQFF. Written as DNA, the CDR3 is TGCGCCAGCAGCGTAGACAGGTTGAATGAGCAGTTCTTC.

V gene TRBV9 combines with J gene TRBJ1-4, with D hard to call. V was cut by 4 bases and J by 6 bases, with 13 bases left in between. The CDR3 is 14 residues long. The germline V gene encodes CDR1 SGDLS and CDR2 YYNGEE. The CDR3 sequence: CASSRTPLDEKLFF. CDR3 nucleotide sequence: TGTGCCAGCAGCCGGACCCCCCTCGATGAAAAACTGTTTTTT.

J is TRBJ2-7 and V is TRBV7-2; 11 nucleotides match TRBD2. Trimming took 5 bases from V and 3 from J; bases not matched to a gene: 3. Looked up from germline, CDR1 is SGHTA and CDR2 is FQGNSA. The CDR3 is 14 amino acids. CDR3 region: CASSPTSGNYEQYF. DNA of the CDR3: TGTGCCAGCAGCCCGACTAGCGGGAACTACGAGCAGTACTTC.

J is TRBJ1-1 and V is TRBV3-1 (or the pseudogene TRBV3-2); possibly TRBD1 for D (5 bases). Germline loops: CDR1 LGHDT, CDR2 YNNKEL (reference sequence). The CDR3 sequence is 12 residues long. V was clipped by 1 base and J by 11 bases, with 11 bases between them. The CDR3 DNA sequence: TGTGCCAGCAGCCAAGCAGGGTGGAGGGCTTTCTTT. This gives the protein CASSQAGWRAFF.

This chain joins TRBV3-1 (or the pseudogene TRBV3-2) and TRBJ2-5; 15 bases are a match to TRBD2. Per the germline V gene, CDR1 is LGHDT and CDR2 is YNNKEL (reference sequence). Germline trimming cut 6 bases from V and 4 bases from J; bases unmatched to any gene: 3. This CDR3 is built from 15 residues. The CDR3 DNA sequence: TGTGCCAGCAGTAAGGGACTAGCGGGAGGAGAGACCCAGTACTTC. This gives the protein CASSKGLAGGETQYF.

V gene TRBV10-2 combines with J gene TRBJ2-1, with TRBD2 as a possible D gene (6 bases). Germline CDR1 is WSHSY and CDR2 is SAAADI. The ends were cut back, 8 bases at V and 0 bases at J, with 14 bases in the middle. CDR3 size: 15 residues. The CDR3 region is CASGGTGSSYNEQFF. The DNA for the CDR3 is TGCGCCAGCGGAGGGACGGGAAGCTCCTACAATGAGCAGTTCTTC.

CDR3 loop: CASKETGGDHTEAFF. The CDR3 DNA reads TGTGCCAGCAAGGAGACAGGGGGGGATCACACTGAAGCTTTCTTT. The chain recombines TRBV2 with TRBJ1-1; 9 bases map to TRBD1. V lost 7 bases and J lost 3; bases outside the gene matches: 9. This CDR3 has 15 amino acids. In germline, CDR1 is SNHLY, CDR2 FYNNEI.

The gene calls are TRBV5-5 and TRBJ2-7, with 12 bases fitting TRBD2. Trimming took 3 bases from V and 11 from J; bases not matched to a gene: 6. CDR1 and CDR2 (germline): SGHKS, YYEKEE (reference sequence). This CDR3 contains 13 residues. CDR3 in DNA: TGTGCCAGCAGCTCTGGACTAGCGGGAACGGAGTACTTC. This translates into CASSSGLAGTEYF.

Only one count was recorded for this clone. The chain has TRBV19 and TRBJ1-1; maybe TRBD1 (5 bases). Trimming shortened V by 7 bases and J by 0 bases, and 15 bases separated the two germline ends. Germline V gene sequence: CDR1 LNHDA, CDR2 SQIVND (reference sequence). This CDR3 is 15 amino acids long. The CDR3 here is CASIGWGGMNTEAFF. The CDR3 DNA is TGTGCCAGTATAGGGTGGGGCGGAATGAACACTGAAGCTTTCTTT.

In nucleotides, the CDR3 is TGCGCCAGCAGCCCGACGGGGACAGGGCCCCAAGAGACCCAGTACTTC. Residues: CASSPTGTGPQETQYF. The rearrangement joins TRBV5-1 to TRBJ2-5; TRBD1 matches 9 bases. CDR1 SGHRS and CDR2 YFSETQ come from the germline V gene. This CDR3 has 16 residues. V gave up 4 bases and J gave up 1 base; unmatched junction bases: 8.

CDR3 sequence reads: CASSFGQTNTEAFF. The CDR3 DNA is TGTGCCAGCAGTTTCGGACAGACGAACACTGAAGCTTTCTTT. V and J are TRBV13 and TRBJ1-1; tentative D call: TRBD1 (6 bases). Germline lookup yields CDR1 PRHDT and CDR2 FYEKMQ (reference sequence). Trimming stripped 6 bases from V and 1 base from J, with 12 bases between. This CDR3 is 14 amino acids long. Using reference TRBV13 and TRBJ1-1 for the parts outside the CDR3, the full variable domain is AAGVIQSPRHLIKEKRETATLKCYPIPRHDTVYWYQQGPGQDPQFLISFYEKMQSDKGSIPDRFSAQQFSDYHSELNMSSLELGDSALYFCASSFGQTNTEAFFGQGTRLTVV.

This chain joins TRBV27 and TRBJ1-6, with D possibly being TRBD1 (6 bases). Trimming shortened V by 4 bases and J by 3 bases, and 13 bases separated the two germline ends. The CDR3 contains 16 residues. Germline V gene sequence: CDR1 MNHEY, CDR2 SMNVEV (reference sequence). CDR3 sequence reads: CASSSQDRFYNSPLHF. The CDR3 region has the DNA TGTGCCAGCAGTTCCCAGGACAGATTCTATAATTCACCCCTCCACTTT.

The chain is built from TRBV5-1 and TRBJ2-7, with D perhaps TRBD2 (5 bases). Germline-derived CDR1 and CDR2 are SGHRS and YFSETQ. The V end was cut by 3 bases, the J end by 3 bases, with 16 bases between. CDR3 length: 15 residues. CDR3 amino acids: CASSSGSAKVYEQYF. CDR3 bases: TGCGCCAGCAGCTCGGGGTCTGCAAAGGTCTACGAGCAGTACTTC.